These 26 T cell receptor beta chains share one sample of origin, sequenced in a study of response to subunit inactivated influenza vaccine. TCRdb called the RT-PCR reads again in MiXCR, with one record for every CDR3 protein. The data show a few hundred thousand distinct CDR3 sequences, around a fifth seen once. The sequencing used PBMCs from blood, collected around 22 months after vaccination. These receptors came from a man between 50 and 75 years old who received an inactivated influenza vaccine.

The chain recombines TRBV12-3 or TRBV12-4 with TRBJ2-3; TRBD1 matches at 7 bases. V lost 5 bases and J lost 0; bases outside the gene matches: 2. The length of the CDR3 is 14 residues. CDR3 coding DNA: TGTGCCAGCAGTATGACAGGGAGCACAGATACGCAGTATTTT. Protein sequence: CASSMTGSTDTQYF.

CDR3 in DNA: TGTGCCAGCAGCTTATCGGGCGGGGGAGGAGGCTTCGGCTACACCTTC. Its protein is CASSLSGGGGGFGYTF. This chain connects TRBV7-9 to TRBJ1-2, with TRBD1 as a possible D gene (5 bases). CDR3 length: 16 residues. The germline gives CDR1 SEHNR, CDR2 FQNEAQ (reference sequence). Trimming removed 2 bases at V and 8 bases at J, with 21 bases between. The full variable domain, in which reference TRBV7-9 and TRBJ1-2 provide the parts outside the CDR3, is DTGVSQNPRHKITKRGQNVTFRCDPISEHNRLYWYRQTLGQGPEFLTYFQNEAQLEKSRLLSDRFSAERPKGSFSTLEIQRTEQGDSAMYLCASSLSGGGGGFGYTFGSGTRLTVV.

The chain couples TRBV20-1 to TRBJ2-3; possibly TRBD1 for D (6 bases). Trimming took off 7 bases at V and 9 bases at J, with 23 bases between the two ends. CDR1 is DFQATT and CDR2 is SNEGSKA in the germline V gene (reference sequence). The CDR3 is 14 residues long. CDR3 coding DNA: TGCAGTGGTGTACAGGGTAGTGGGTTTAAGACGCAGTATTTT. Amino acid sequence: CSGVQGSGFKTQYF.

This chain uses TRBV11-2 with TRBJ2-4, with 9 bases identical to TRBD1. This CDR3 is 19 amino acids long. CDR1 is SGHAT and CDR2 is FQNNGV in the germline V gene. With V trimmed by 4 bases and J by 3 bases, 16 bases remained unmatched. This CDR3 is CASSSNTGTGFFGKNIQYF. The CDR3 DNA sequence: TGTGCCAGCAGCTCGAATACCGGGACAGGGTTTTTTGGCAAAAACATTCAGTACTTC.

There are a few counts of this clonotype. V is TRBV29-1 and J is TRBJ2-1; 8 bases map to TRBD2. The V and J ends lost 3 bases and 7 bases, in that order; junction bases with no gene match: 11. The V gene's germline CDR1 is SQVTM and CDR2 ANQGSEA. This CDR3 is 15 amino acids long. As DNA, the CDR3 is TGCAGCGTTGACCCACGGGGGGGTGGATTGAATGAGCAGTTCTTC. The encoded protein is CSVDPRGGGLNEQFF.

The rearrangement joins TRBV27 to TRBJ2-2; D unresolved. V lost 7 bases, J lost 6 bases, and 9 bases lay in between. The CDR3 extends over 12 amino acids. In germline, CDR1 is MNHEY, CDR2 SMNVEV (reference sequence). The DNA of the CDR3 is TGTGCCAGCACTTCCGCGGCCGGGGAGCTGTTTTTT. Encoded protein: CASTSAAGELFF.

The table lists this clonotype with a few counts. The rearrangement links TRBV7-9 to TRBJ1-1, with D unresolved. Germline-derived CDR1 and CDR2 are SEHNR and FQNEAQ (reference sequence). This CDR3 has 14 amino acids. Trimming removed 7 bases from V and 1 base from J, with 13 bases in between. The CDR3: CASKFEGRNTEAFF. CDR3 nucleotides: TGTGCCAGCAAGTTTGAGGGAAGGAACACTGAAGCTTTCTTT.

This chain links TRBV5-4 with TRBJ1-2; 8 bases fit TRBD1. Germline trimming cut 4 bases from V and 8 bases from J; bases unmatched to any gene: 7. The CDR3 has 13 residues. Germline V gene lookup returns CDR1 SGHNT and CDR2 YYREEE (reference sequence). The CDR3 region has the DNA TGTGCCAGCAGCCCCCGGACAGGGAGCGGCTACACCTTC. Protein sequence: CASSPRTGSGYTF. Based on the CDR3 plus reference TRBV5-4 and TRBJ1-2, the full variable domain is ETGVTQSPTHLIKTRGQQVTLRCSSQSGHNTVSWYQQALGQGPQFIFQYYREEENGRGNFPPRFSGLQFPNYSSELNVNALELDDSALYLCASSPRTGSGYTFGSGTRLTVV.

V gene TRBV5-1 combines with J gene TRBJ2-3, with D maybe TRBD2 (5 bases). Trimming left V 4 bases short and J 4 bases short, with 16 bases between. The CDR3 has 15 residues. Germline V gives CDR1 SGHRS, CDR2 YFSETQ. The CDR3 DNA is TGCGCCAGCAGCGTGGCCGGACTCAACCCAGATACGCAGTATTTT. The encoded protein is CASSVAGLNPDTQYF. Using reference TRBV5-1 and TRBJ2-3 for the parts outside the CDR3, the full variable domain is KAGVTQTPRYLIKTRGQQVTLSCSPISGHRSVSWYQQTPGQGLQFLFEYFSETQRNKGNFPGRFSGRQFSNSRSEMNVSTLELGDSALYLCASSVAGLNPDTQYFGPGTRLTVL.

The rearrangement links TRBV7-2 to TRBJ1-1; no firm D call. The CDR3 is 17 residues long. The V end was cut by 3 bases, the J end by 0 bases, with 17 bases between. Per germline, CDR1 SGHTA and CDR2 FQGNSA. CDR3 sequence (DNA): TGTGCCAGCAGCTTTAAATTGACTCAACTACTGAACACTGAAGCTTTCTTT. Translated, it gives CASSFKLTQLLNTEAFF.

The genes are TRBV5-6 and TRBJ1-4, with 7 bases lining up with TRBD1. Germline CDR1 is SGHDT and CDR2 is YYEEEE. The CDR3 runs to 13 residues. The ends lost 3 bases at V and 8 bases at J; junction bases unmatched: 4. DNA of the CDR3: TGTGCCAGCAGCTCCGACAGGGCGGAAAAACTGTTTTTT. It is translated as CASSSDRAEKLFF.

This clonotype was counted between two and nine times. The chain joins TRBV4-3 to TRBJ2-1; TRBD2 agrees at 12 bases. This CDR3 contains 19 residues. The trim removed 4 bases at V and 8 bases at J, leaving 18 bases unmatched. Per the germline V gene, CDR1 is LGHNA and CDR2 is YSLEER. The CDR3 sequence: CASSPSTLAGGRGGHEQFF. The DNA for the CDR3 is TGCGCCAGCAGCCCCTCAACTCTAGCGGGAGGGAGGGGCGGGCATGAGCAGTTCTTC.

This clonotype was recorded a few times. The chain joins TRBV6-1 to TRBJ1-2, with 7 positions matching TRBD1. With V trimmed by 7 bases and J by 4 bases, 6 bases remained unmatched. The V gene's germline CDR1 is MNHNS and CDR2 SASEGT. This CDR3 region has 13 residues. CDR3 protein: CASNNRGPYGYTF. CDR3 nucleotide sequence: TGTGCCAGCAATAACAGGGGTCCCTATGGCTACACCTTC.

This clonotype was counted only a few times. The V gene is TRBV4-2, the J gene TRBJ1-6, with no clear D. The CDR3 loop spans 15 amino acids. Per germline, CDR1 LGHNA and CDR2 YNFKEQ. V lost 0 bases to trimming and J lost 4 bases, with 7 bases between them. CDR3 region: CASSQDHAYNSPLHF. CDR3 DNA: TGTGCCAGCAGCCAAGATCATGCGTATAATTCACCCCTCCACTTT.

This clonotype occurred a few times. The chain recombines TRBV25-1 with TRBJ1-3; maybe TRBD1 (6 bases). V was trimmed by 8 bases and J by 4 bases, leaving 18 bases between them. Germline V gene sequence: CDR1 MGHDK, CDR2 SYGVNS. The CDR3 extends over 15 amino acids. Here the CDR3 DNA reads TGTGCCAGCCTAGGCGGCGGGACAAGAGGAAACACCATATATTTT. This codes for CASLGGGTRGNTIYF.

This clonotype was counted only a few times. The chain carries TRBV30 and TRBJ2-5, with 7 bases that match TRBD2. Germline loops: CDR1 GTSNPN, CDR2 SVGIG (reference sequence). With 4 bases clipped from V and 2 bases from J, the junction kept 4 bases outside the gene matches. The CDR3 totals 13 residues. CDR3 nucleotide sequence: TGTGCCTGGAAAGTGGGGGGGCAAGAGACCCAGTACTTC. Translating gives CAWKVGGQETQYF.

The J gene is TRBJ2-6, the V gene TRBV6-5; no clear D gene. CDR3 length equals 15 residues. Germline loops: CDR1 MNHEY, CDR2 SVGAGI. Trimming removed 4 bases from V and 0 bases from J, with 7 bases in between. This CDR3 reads CASSSLYSGANVLTF. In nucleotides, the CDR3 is TGTGCCAGCAGTTCCCTTTACTCTGGGGCCAACGTCCTGACTTTC.

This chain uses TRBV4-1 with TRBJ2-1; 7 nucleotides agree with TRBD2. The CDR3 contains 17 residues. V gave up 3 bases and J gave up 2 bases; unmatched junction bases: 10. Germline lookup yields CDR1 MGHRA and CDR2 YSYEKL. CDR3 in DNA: TGCGCCAGCAGCCACCCAACTTGGGGGGGGGCCTACAATGAGCAGTTCTTC. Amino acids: CASSHPTWGGAYNEQFF.

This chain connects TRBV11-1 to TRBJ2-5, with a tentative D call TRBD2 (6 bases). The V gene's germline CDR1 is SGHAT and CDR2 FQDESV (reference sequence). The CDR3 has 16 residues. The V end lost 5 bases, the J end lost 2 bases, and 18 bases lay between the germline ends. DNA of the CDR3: TGTGCCAGCAGCCGCAGACTAGTTTCCCAGCAAGAGACCCAGTACTTC. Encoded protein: CASSRRLVSQQETQYF. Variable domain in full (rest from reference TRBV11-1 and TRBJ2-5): EAEVAQSPRYKITEKSQAVAFWCDPISGHATLYWYRQILGQGPELLVQFQDESVVDDSQLPKDRFSAERLKGVDSTLKIQPAELGDSAMYLCASSRRLVSQQETQYFGPGTRLLVL.

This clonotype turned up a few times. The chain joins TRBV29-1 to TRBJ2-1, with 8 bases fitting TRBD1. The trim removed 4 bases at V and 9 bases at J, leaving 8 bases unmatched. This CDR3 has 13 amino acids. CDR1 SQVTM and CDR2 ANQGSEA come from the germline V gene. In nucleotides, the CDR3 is TGCAGCGTTGTGGGCAGGGGGCTGAGTGAGCAGTTCTTC. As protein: CSVVGRGLSEQFF.

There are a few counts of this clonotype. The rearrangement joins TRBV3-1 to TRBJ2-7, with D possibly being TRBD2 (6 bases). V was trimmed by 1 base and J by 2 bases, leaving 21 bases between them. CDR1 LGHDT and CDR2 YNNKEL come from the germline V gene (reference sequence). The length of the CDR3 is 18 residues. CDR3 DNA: TGTGCCAGCAGCCAAGGATGGGCCGGGAGCCGGTTTGCCTACGAGCAGTACTTC. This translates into CASSQGWAGSRFAYEQYF.

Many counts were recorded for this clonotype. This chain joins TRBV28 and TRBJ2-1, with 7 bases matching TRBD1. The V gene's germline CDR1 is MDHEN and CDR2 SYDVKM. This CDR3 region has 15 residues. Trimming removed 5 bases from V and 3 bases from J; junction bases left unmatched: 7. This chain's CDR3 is CASSPSTGYYNEQFF. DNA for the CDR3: TGTGCCAGCAGTCCATCGACAGGGTACTACAATGAGCAGTTCTTC.

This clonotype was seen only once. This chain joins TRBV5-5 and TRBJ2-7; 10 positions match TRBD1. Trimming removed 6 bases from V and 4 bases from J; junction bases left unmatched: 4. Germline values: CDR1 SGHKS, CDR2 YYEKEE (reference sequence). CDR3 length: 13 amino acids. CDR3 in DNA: TGTGCCAGCATGGGGACAGGGGCATACGAGCAGTACTTC. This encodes CASMGTGAYEQYF.

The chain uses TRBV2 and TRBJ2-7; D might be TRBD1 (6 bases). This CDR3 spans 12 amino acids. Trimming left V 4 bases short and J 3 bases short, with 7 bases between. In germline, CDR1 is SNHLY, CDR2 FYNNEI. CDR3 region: CASSGQDYEQYF. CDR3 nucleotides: TGTGCCAGCAGTGGACAGGACTACGAGCAGTACTTC. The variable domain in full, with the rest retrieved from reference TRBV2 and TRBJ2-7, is EPEVTQTPSHQVTQMGQEVILRCVPISNHLYFYWYRQILGQKVEFLVSFYNNEISEKSEIFDDQFSVERPDGSNFTLKIRSTKLEDSAMYFCASSGQDYEQYFGPGTRLTVT.

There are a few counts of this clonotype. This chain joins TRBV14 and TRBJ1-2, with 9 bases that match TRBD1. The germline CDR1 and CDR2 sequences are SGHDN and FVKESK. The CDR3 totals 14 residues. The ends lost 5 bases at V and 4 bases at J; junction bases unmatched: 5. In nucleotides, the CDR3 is TGTGCCAGCAGCATGGACAGGGGAAGCTATGGCTACACCTTC. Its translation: CASSMDRGSYGYTF.

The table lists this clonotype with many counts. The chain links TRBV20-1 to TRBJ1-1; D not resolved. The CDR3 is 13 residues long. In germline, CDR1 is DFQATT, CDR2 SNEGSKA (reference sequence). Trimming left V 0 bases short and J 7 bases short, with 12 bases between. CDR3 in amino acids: CSARDPDQLEAFF. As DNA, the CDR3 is TGCAGTGCTAGAGATCCCGACCAACTTGAAGCTTTCTTT.